Each of the 17 T cell receptor beta chains below was sequenced from the same sample in a study of shared clonotypes between healthy human individuals. Naive CD8 populations comprised CD45RO-negative cells positively selected for CCR7, excluding terminally differentiated effector memory CD45RA+ cells. Sequenced by immunoSEQ multiplex PCR; TCRdb stores in-frame clones only, minus some. In the table there are millions of clones, 85% to 95% of which are singletons. The source material was naive CD8+ T cells sorted from blood. The receptors originated from a man younger than 35 in good health.

A word on this clone: At the DNA level, this CDR3 is encoded by other sequences in the same sample as well. The chain has TRBV28 and TRBJ2-7, with 8 bases identical to TRBD1. The CDR3 is made up of 14 amino acids. CDR1 and CDR2 (germline): MDHEN, SYDVKM. J gave up 3 bases and V 5 bases, and 6 bases lay outside the gene matches. CDR3 region: CASSRTGSSYEQYF. The DNA for the CDR3 is TGTGCCAGCAGTAGGACAGGGAGCAGCTACGAGCAGTACTTC. The complete variable domain, with remaining parts taken from reference TRBV28 and TRBJ2-7, reads DVKVTQSSRYLVKRTGEKVFLECVQDMDHENMFWYRQDPGLGLRLIYFSYDVKMKEKGDIPEGYSVSREKKERFSLILESASTNQTSMYLCASSRTGSSYEQYFGPGTRLTVT.

A single count supports this clone. This sequence joins TRBV7-9 and TRBJ2-7; 10 nucleotides align to TRBD2. This CDR3 has 16 residues. Germline CDR1 reads SEHNR; CDR2 reads FQNEAQ (reference sequence). J lost 4 bases, V lost 5 bases, and 11 bases had no gene match. The CDR3 DNA follows: TGTGCCAGCAGCCCAGCTATCCTAGCGGGAGAATACGAGCAGTACTTC. As protein: CASSPAILAGEYEQYF.

V is TRBV5-6 and J is TRBJ2-7, with TRBD1 as a possible D gene (6 bases). The V and J ends lost 1 base and 4 bases respectively, with 12 bases between them. The CDR3 is 14 amino acids. Germline CDR1 reads SGHDT; CDR2 reads YYEEEE. CDR3 DNA: TGTGCCAGCAGCTTGTCAGGGGTTGGGTACGAGCAGTACTTC. This translates into CASSLSGVGYEQYF.

The chain joins TRBV6-5 to TRBJ2-1; weak D call: TRBD1 (5 bases). Germline V gene lookup returns CDR1 MNHEY and CDR2 SVGAGI. The CDR3 is made up of 15 amino acids. Trimming took 2 bases from V and 5 from J, leaving 13 bases between them. CDR3 loop: CASSYPRAANNEQFF. As DNA, the CDR3 is TGTGCCAGCAGTTACCCCAGGGCTGCGAACAATGAGCAGTTCTTC.

The rearrangement joins TRBV7-2 to TRBJ2-7, with 7 bases fitting TRBD1. This CDR3 has 15 amino acids. CDR1 is SGHTA, CDR2 FQGNSA, per germline. The V segment lost 8 bases and the J segment 2 bases; nucleotides outside the gene matches: 12. CDR3: CASFQVPGQPYEQYF. In nucleotides, the CDR3 is TGTGCCAGCTTTCAGGTCCCGGGACAGCCCTACGAGCAGTACTTC.

This clone appeared once. V usage is TRBV7-9 and J usage is TRBJ1-1, with D possibly matching TRBD1 (6 bases). CDR1 and CDR2 from the germline V gene are SEHNR and FQNEAQ (reference sequence). The CDR3 contains 13 residues. V was pared by 6 bases and J by 0 bases, with 8 bases between. This chain's CDR3 is CASRDSLNTEAFF. CDR3 in DNA: TGTGCCAGCAGGGACAGTCTGAACACTGAAGCTTTCTTT.

Here the CDR3 DNA reads TGTGCCAGCAGCGACCTATGGGGGATAGAGACCCAGTACTTC. Translating it yields CASSDLWGIETQYF. V usage is TRBV7-9 and J usage is TRBJ2-5; D could derive from TRBD1 or TRBD2 (5 bases each). This CDR3 has 14 residues. Germline V gene lookup returns CDR1 SEHNR and CDR2 FQNEAQ (reference sequence). Deletions cut 5 bases from V and 4 bases from J, with 14 bases between.

This chain uses TRBV6-5 with TRBJ1-3, with D perhaps TRBD1 (5 bases). The length of the CDR3 is 15 residues. Looked up from germline, CDR1 is MNHEY and CDR2 is SVGAGI. Trimming removed 5 bases at V and 0 bases at J, with 11 bases between. The chain's CDR3 is CASSNLQVSGNTIYF. The CDR3 nucleotides read TGTGCCAGCAGTAATTTACAGGTCTCTGGAAACACCATATATTTT.

The chain carries TRBV28 and TRBJ2-7, with D possibly TRBD1 on 7 matching bases. V lost 2 bases and J lost 5, with 10 bases in between. Germline V gives CDR1 MDHEN, CDR2 SYDVKM. CDR3 length: 13 amino acids. In DNA form, the CDR3 reads TGTGCCAGCAGTTTAGGAGGGGGCGACGAGCAGTACTTC. It codes for CASSLGGGDEQYF.

The chain carries TRBV5-1 and TRBJ2-7; D ambiguous. Germline CDR1 and CDR2: SGHRS and YFSETQ. The CDR3 is made up of 12 amino acids. Deletions cut 4 bases from V and 4 bases from J, with 9 bases between. The CDR3: CASSTEGYEQYF. In DNA form, the CDR3 reads TGCGCCAGCAGCACGGAAGGATACGAGCAGTACTTC. Using reference TRBV5-1 and TRBJ2-7 for the parts outside the CDR3, the full variable domain is KAGVTQTPRYLIKTRGQQVTLSCSPISGHRSVSWYQQTPGQGLQFLFEYFSETQRNKGNFPGRFSGRQFSNSRSEMNVSTLELGDSALYLCASSTEGYEQYFGPGTRLTVT.

The rearrangement joins TRBV6-5 to TRBJ2-5; 7 positions match TRBD1. Germline trimming cut 6 bases from V and 2 bases from J; bases unmatched to any gene: 9. There are 15 residues in the CDR3. Germline CDR1 and CDR2: MNHEY and SVGAGI. The CDR3: CASSHNPGQQETQYF. The CDR3, as DNA: TGTGCCAGCAGCCATAATCCGGGACAGCAAGAGACCCAGTACTTC.

This clone was recorded a few times. Other DNA variants within this sample encode the same CDR3. This rearrangement joins TRBV30 to TRBJ2-2; D unresolved. With 0 bases removed from V and 6 bases from J, the gap between germline ends came to 5 bases. CDR3 length: 12 amino acids. Germline loops: CDR1 GTSNPN, CDR2 SVGIG (reference sequence). The CDR3 protein is CAWSVPPGELFF. CDR3 DNA: TGTGCCTGGAGTGTACCCCCCGGGGAGCTGTTTTTT.

The rearrangement uses TRBV30 and TRBJ2-3, with a tentative D call TRBD2 (5 bases). This CDR3 region has 13 residues. CDR1 and CDR2 from the germline V gene are GTSNPN and SVGIG (reference sequence). The ends were cut back, 5 bases at V and 3 bases at J, with 12 bases in the middle. CDR3 sequence reads: CAWSLVTTDTQYF. The CDR3 bases are TGTGCCTGGTCACTAGTAACGACAGATACGCAGTATTTT.

The chain uses TRBV4-1 and TRBJ1-3; no firm D call. This CDR3 spans 14 amino acids. V lost 3 bases, J lost 0 bases, and 6 bases lay in between. Germline values: CDR1 MGHRA, CDR2 YSYEKL. The CDR3, as DNA: TGCGCCAGCAGCCATAGGAACTCTGGAAACACCATATATTTT. Amino acids: CASSHRNSGNTIYF.

The chain employs TRBV6-6 and TRBJ2-2; no clear D. CDR3 length: 14 residues. Germline V gives CDR1 MNHNY, CDR2 SVGAGI (reference sequence). The V gene lost 0 bases and the J gene lost 2 bases, with 4 bases spanning the gap. CDR3 nucleotide sequence: TGTGCCAGCAGTTACTCCTTTAACACCGGGGAGCTGTTTTTT. Translation: CASSYSFNTGELFF.

This clone was detected only a few times. V usage is TRBV18 and J usage is TRBJ1-2; no clear D. Germline values: CDR1 KGHSH, CDR2 LQKENI. The CDR3 length is 13 residues. Trimming took 3 bases from V and 2 from J, leaving 7 bases between them. The CDR3 DNA sequence: TGTGCCAGCTCACCCGACGGGAACTATGGCTACACCTTC. This encodes CASSPDGNYGYTF.

The rearrangement links TRBV7-2 to TRBJ1-6; D is unresolved. The CDR3 is made up of 15 amino acids. Trimming removed 3 bases at V and 0 bases at J, with 6 bases between. The germline gives CDR1 SGHTA, CDR2 FQGNSA. The CDR3, as DNA: TGTGCCAGCAGCTTGGGGTTCTCCTATAATTCACCCCTCCACTTT. It is translated as CASSLGFSYNSPLHF.